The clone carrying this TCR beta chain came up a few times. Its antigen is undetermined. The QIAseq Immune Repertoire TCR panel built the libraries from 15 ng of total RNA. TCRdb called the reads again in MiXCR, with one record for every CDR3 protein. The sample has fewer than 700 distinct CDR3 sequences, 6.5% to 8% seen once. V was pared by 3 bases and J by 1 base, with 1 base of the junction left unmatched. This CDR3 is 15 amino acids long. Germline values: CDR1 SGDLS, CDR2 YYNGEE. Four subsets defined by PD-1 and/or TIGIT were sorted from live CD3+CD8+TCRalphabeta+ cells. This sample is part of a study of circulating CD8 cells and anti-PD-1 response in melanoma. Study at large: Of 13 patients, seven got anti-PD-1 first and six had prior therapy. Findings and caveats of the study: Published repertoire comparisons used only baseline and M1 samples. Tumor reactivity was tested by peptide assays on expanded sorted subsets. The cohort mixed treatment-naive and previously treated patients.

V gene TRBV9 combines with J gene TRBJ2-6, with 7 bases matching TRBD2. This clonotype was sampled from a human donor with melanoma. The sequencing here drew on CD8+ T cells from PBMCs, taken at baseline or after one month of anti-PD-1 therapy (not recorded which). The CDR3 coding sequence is TGTGCCAGCAGCGGCGGGAGTTCTGGGGCCAACGTCCTGACTTTC. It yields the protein CASSGGSSGANVLTF. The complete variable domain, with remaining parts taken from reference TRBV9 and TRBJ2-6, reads DSGVTQTPKHLITATGQRVTLRCSPRSGDLSVYWYQQSLDQGLQFLIQYYNGEERAKGNILERFSAQQFPDLHSELNLSSLELGDSALYFCASSGGSSGANVLTFGAGSRLTVL.